The 6 T cell receptor beta chains given below trace back to one sample, sequenced in a study of T cells expressing NK-cell markers (dated by TCRdb to 2020 to 2022). The method behind the library was 5' RACE. This sample was sequenced with an Illumina HiSeq 2000. TCRdb reanalyzed the reads, keeping one entry per CDR3 protein sequence and omitting DNA. The sample table records 400,000 to 550,000 distinct CDR3 sequences. 7.3% of the sample is taken by the ten largest. The sample consisted of blood T cells: a sorted CD56 or NKG2C T cell subset, CD4+ or CD8+ T cells, or bulk PBMC T cells (not recorded which). These receptors all stem from a woman aged 18 to 69 in good health.

The chain recombines TRBV2 with TRBJ2-7; checking the TCRdb D call of TRBD1 is not possible without DNA. The CDR3 is 15 amino acids. CDR1 is SNHLY and CDR2 is FYNNEI in the germline V gene. CDR3 in amino acids: CASSEGAGGMREQYF.

This sequence joins TRBV19 and TRBJ1-1. Germline V gives CDR1 LNHDA, CDR2 SQIVND (reference sequence). The CDR3 is 14 residues long. CDR3 sequence reads: CASSLGRVDTEAFF.

The chain is built from TRBV5-4 and TRBJ2-4; absent DNA, TCRdb's TRBD1 call cannot be checked. The CDR3 is made up of 17 amino acids. The germline gives CDR1 SGHNT, CDR2 YYREEE (reference sequence). The chain's CDR3 is CASSRTGVGGSKNIQYF.

This chain uses TRBV28 with TRBJ2-4; TCRdb indicates TRBD2, and absent DNA this call remains unverified. Germline V gene sequence: CDR1 MDHEN, CDR2 SYDVKM. This CDR3 contains 16 residues. The CDR3 loop reads CASSFDGRETKNIQYF.

This sequence joins TRBV12-3 or TRBV12-4 and TRBJ2-5. There are 12 residues in the CDR3. The CDR3 loop is CASSSPRKDQYF.

The rearrangement uses TRBV20-1 and TRBJ2-1; TCRdb's D gene call, TRBD2, goes unchecked for lack of DNA. Germline V gene lookup returns CDR1 DFQATT and CDR2 SNEGSKA (reference sequence). The CDR3 sequence is 16 residues long. This CDR3 reads CSASGASGRALNEQFF.